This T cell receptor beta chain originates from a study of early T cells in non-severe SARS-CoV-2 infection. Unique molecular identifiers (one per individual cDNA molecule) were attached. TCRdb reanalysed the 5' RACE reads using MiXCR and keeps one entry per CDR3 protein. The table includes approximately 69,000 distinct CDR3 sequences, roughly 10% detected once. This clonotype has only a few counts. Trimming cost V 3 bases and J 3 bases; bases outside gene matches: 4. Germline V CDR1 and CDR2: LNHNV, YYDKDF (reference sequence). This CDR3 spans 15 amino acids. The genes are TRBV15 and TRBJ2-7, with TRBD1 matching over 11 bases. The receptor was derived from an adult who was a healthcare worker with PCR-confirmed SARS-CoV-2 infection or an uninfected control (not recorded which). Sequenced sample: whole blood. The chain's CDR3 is CATSSPGQGVYEQYF. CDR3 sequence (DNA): TGTGCCACCAGCAGTCCGGGACAGGGGGTCTACGAGCAGTACTTC.